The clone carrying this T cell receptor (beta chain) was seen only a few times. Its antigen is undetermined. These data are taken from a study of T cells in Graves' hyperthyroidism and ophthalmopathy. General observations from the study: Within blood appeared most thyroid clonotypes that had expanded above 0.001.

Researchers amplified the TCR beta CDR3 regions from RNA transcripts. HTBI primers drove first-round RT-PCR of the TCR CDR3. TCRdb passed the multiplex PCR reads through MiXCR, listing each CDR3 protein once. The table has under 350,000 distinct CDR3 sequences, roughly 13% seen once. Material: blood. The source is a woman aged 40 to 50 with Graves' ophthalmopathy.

The DNA of the CDR3 is TGCAGTGCAAGCCGGACAGTCTACAATGAGCAGTTCTTC. Translating gives CSASRTVYNEQFF. The chain joins TRBV20-1 to TRBJ2-1; tentatively, D is TRBD1 (6 bases). Germline CDR1 DFQATT, CDR2 SNEGSKA (reference sequence). The CDR3 loop spans 13 amino acids. Trimming shortened V by 6 bases and J by 3 bases, and 12 bases separated the two germline ends.